A selection of T cell receptor beta chains follows, all from one sample in a study of regulatory T cells in long-lasting Graves disease. TCRdb fed the multiplex PCR reads into MiXCR, producing one record per CDR3 protein. The sample holds approximately 400,000 distinct CDR3 sequences, about 15% seen once. These data are also associated with another study on T cells in Graves' hyperthyroidism and ophthalmopathy.

This specimen was peripheral blood mononuclear cells (PBMCs), taken at new diagnosis, from a patient treated with antithyroid drugs. The receptors here all came from a middle-aged woman with Graves disease. Both conserved end residues are part of each CDR3. D genes are given only for firm matches. Clone size is not always given. Where it is, it says once, few, many or a class for expanded clones.

d_gene	j_gene	abundance	v_gene	CDR3nt	CDR3aa
.	TRBJ2-4	.	TRBV7-9	TGTGCCAGCAGCTTAAGGACGGACATTCAGTACTTC	CASSLRTDIQYF
.	TRBJ1-2	.	TRBV3-1	TGTGCCAGCAGCCAAACACCGGGGGGGGGGTATGGCTACACCTTC	CASSQTPGGGYGYTF
TRBD2	TRBJ2-1	few	TRBV29-1	TGCAGCGTTGAAGAAGGAGCGGGAGGGCCCGATGAGCAGTTCTTC	CSVEEGAGGPDEQFF
.	TRBJ2-7	many	TRBV6-2/TRBV6-3	TGTGCCAGCAGTTACTTTGGCCGACTCTCCTACGAGCAGTACTTC	CASSYFGRLSYEQYF
.	TRBJ2-7	many	TRBV12-3/TRBV12-4	TGTGCCAGCAGTTTATTGAGCGGGTTTTACGAGCAGTACTTC	CASSLLSGFYEQYF
TRBD1	TRBJ1-5	few	TRBV19	TGTGCCAGTAGTATTCTGAGGGGGCAACAGCCCCAGCATTTT	CASSILRGQQPQHF
.	TRBJ2-7	few	TRBV3-1	TGTACCAGCAGCCAAGTCAATAGGGGAACGACCTACGAGCAGTACTTC	CTSSQVNRGTTYEQYF
.	TRBJ1-1	.	TRBV29-1	TGCAGCGTTGATGCAGGGGCAGACAACACTGAAGCTTTCTTT	CSVDAGADNTEAFF
TRBD2	TRBJ2-6	.	TRBV19	TGTGCCAGTAGGCATGGACTAGCGGGAGGCTCTGGGGCCAACGTCCTGACTTTC	CASRHGLAGGSGANVLTF
TRBD2	TRBJ2-7	many	TRBV24-1	TGTGCCACCAGTCCGGGACAGAGGACTAGCGAGACCTACGAGCAGTACTTC	CATSPGQRTSETYEQYF
.	TRBJ1-5	many	TRBV12-3/TRBV12-4	TGTGCCAGCAGTCCACCCGGGACGCTCCAGCCCCAGCATTTT	CASSPPGTLQPQHF
TRBD1	TRBJ1-2	many	TRBV2	TGTGCCAGCACCTCCGGCTCTAACAGGGGCTGCACCTTC	CASTSGSNRGCTF
.	TRBJ1-5	.	TRBV7-7	TGTGCTAGCAGCTTAATATTTTACAATCAGCCCCAGCATTTT	CASSLIFYNQPQHF
.	TRBJ1-2	.	TRBV24-1	TGTGCCACCAGTATTCGGGACTGGACCTATGGCTACACCTTC	CATSIRDWTYGYTF
.	TRBJ1-1	.	TRBV29-1	TGCAGCGTTGAATTGGGGACTGAAGCTTTCTTT	CSVELGTEAFF
.	TRBJ1-4	many	TRBV2	TGTGCCAGCAGCTCAGGGTCGGATGAAAAACTGTTTTTT	CASSSGSDEKLFF
.	TRBJ2-1	many	TRBV27	TGTGCCGGTGGACGGTCCTACAATGAGCAGTTCTTC	CAGGRSYNEQFF
.	TRBJ2-1	many	TRBV7-8	TGTGCCAGCAAAGACGGGGGAAGCTACAATGAGCAGTTCTTC	CASKDGGSYNEQFF
.	TRBJ2-1	few	TRBV6-2/TRBV6-3	TGTGCCAGCAGTTACGACTTTTACTCCTACAATGAGCAGTTCTTC	CASSYDFYSYNEQFF
.	TRBJ1-5	.	TRBV11-3	TGTGCCAGCAGCTTGTCTGGCAGGGGTGAATTGCCCCAGCATTTT	CASSLSGRGELPQHF
.	TRBJ2-3	many	TRBV11-3	TGTGCCAGCAGCCTCGACAGGGAGGTAGATACGCAGTATTTT	CASSLDREVDTQYF
.	TRBJ1-1	many	TRBV5-1	TGCGCCAGCAGCACGTACGACGGGGGCACTGAAGCTTTCTTT	CASSTYDGGTEAFF
.	TRBJ2-2	.	TRBV20-1	TGCAGTGCTAGGGGGGTAGCGAGCCTCAGGGGGGAGCTGTTTTTT	CSARGVASLRGELFF
.	TRBJ2-5	many	TRBV20-1	TGCAGTGGGGAGGGGGCGCGAGAGACCCAGTACTTC	CSGEGARETQYF
TRBD2	TRBJ2-7	once	TRBV11-2	TGTGCCAGCAGCTTAATTACTAGCGGGACCTACGAGCAGTACTTC	CASSLITSGTYEQYF
.	TRBJ1-4	few	TRBV20-1	TGCAGTGCTAGAGTTTGGGGATCTCGGGAAAAACTGTTTTTT	CSARVWGSREKLFF
.	TRBJ2-2	many	TRBV24-1	TGTGCCACCAGTGATTTTTCGGGTAACACCGGGGAGCTGTTTTTT	CATSDFSGNTGELFF
.	TRBJ1-5	many	TRBV12-3/TRBV12-4	TGTGCCAGCAGTACTACGGTTGGTAGCAATCAGCCCCAGCATTTT	CASSTTVGSNQPQHF
.	TRBJ1-6	.	TRBV6-1	TGTGCCAGCAGTGAAATGGTGAATTCACCCCTCCACTTT	CASSEMVNSPLHF
.	TRBJ2-3	few	TRBV15	TGTGCCACCAGCTGGGGATGGGGACCCACAGATACGCAGTATTTT	CATSWGWGPTDTQYF
TRBD2	TRBJ2-1	.	TRBV27	TGTGCCAGCAGTGCCATGGAGGGTCTAGCGGGAGGCGAGCAGTTCTTC	CASSAMEGLAGGEQFF
TRBD2	TRBJ2-1	many	TRBV29-1	TGCAGCGTTGAACTAGCGGTGCAGTTCTTC	CSVELAVQFF
.	TRBJ2-5	many	TRBV20-1	TGCAGTGCTCGGGGGGCTGGGGAGACCCAGTACTTC	CSARGAGETQYF
TRBD2	TRBJ2-1	.	TRBV30	TGTGCCTGGAGAGCTCCGACCTCGGGACTAGTGGGCGATGAGCAGTTCTTC	CAWRAPTSGLVGDEQFF
TRBD1	TRBJ1-6	many	TRBV20-1	TGCAGTGCTAGACCCGCAGGGGGCGGTTCACCCCTCCACTTT	CSARPAGGGSPLHF
.	TRBJ2-7	once	TRBV2	TGTGCCAACAGCCCTGACGGATTATACGAGCAGTACTTC	CANSPDGLYEQYF
.	TRBJ1-1	many	TRBV11-3	TGTGCCAGCAGCTTTAGTAAGGACACTGAAGCTTTCTTT	CASSFSKDTEAFF
TRBD1	TRBJ2-1	.	TRBV12-3/TRBV12-4	TGTGCCAGCTCGACAGGGGGAGGGAGCTCCTACAATGAGCAGTTCTTC	CASSTGGGSSYNEQFF
TRBD1	TRBJ2-5	.	TRBV19	TGTGCCAGTAGTCAGGGGGCGGGATGGCAAGAGACCCAGTACTTC	CASSQGAGWQETQYF
.	TRBJ2-7	many	TRBV7-3	TGTGCCAGCAGCTCACAAGGGGGAGAGCAGTACTTC	CASSSQGGEQYF
.	TRBJ2-5	many	TRBV15	TGTGCCACCAGGCAAGAAGGAGGTCAGAGAGCCAACCAAGAGACCCAGTACTTC	CATRQEGGQRANQETQYF
.	TRBJ2-2	.	TRBV7-9	TGTGCCAGCAGCTTTCTAGGCGGGGAGCTGTTTTTT	CASSFLGGELFF
TRBD1	TRBJ1-3	few	TRBV18	TGTGCCAGCTCACCGGGACAGGGCCCCTCTGGAAACACCATATATTTT	CASSPGQGPSGNTIYF